This T cell receptor beta chain was captured by sequencing in a study of post-analysis software for immune sequencing data. About the research overall: Courses of disease covered relapsing-remitting, secondary progressive and progressive-relapsing multiple sclerosis.

Study-wide findings and caveats: Patients used four to six TRBV segments, including TRBV5-6, TRBV5-1 and TRBV20-1, more often than controls. F measure clustering grouped samples strongly by preparation batch.

This clonotype has only a few counts. Its antigen is as yet unknown. TCR beta libraries were prepared from cDNA with unique molecular identifiers. TCRdb fed the PCR reads into MiXCR, producing one record per CDR3 protein. The sample has about 680,000 distinct CDR3 sequences, 55% to 70% seen once. V lost 7 bases to trimming and J lost 0 bases, with 11 bases between them. The CDR3 covers 14 residues. The germline gives CDR1 SGDLS, CDR2 YYNGEE. The specimen was blood. The gene calls are TRBV9 and TRBJ2-1, with TRBD2 as a possible D gene (5 bases). The TCR was taken from a girl aged 2 to 10 with multiple sclerosis. CDR3 bases: TGTGCCAGCCGCCGGACTTACTCCTACAATGAGCAGTTCTTC. Translation: CASRRTYSYNEQFF.